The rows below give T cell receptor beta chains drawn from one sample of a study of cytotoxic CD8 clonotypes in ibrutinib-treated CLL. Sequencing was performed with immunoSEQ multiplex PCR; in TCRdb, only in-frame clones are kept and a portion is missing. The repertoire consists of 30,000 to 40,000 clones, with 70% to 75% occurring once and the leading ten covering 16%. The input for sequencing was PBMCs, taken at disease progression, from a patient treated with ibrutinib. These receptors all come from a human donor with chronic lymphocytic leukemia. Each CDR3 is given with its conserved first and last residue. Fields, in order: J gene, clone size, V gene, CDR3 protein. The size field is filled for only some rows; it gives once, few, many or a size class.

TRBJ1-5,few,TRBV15,CATSRVRAGGTPLNQPQHF
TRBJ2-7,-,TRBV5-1,CASSWTSRDRDEQYF
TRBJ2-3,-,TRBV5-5,CASRDTADTQYF
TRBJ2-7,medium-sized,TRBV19,CASNQGITYEQYF
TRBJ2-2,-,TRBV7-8,CASSRNLAGGPGELFF
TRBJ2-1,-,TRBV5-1,CASSSAGGPIEQFF
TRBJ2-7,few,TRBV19,CASSWGQGAYEQYF
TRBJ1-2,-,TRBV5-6,CASSLGSDYYGYTF
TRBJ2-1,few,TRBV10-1,CASSESGLDEQFF
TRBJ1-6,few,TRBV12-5,CASGTPGLGDSPLHF
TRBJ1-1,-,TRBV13,CASSPPRVTGEAFF
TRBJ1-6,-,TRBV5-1,CASSLGVVYNSPLHF
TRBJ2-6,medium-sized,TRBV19,CASSITSTGANVLTF
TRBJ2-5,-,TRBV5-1,CASSLVQLQETQYF
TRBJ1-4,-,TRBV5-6,CASSLALAELFF
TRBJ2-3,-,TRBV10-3,CAIRGGDEFTQYF
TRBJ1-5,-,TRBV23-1,CASPLGGLSNQPQHF
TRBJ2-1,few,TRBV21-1,CASSKKQAVLLVFSRIQFF
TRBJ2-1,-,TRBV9,CASSVGAGARNEQFF
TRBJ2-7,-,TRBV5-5,CASSLASNSYEQYF
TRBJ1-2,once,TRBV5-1,CASSSGQAADGYTF
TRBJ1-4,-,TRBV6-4,CASTPGGGLGPPTNEKLFF